Presented here are 19 T cell receptor beta chains from one specimen sequenced in a study of cytomegalovirus exposure and HLA in healthy donors. PCR used 60 Vbeta primers and 13 Jbeta primers. Profiling relied on immunoSEQ multiplex PCR, and the TCRdb table lists in-frame clones only, not all of them. The sample includes tens of thousands of clones. The specimen sequenced was PBMCs. The source is a female donor in good health and CMV-seropositive.

This chain uses TRBV6-6 with TRBJ2-3; 8 positions match TRBD2. J lost 1 base, V lost 0 bases, and 3 bases had no gene match. Germline CDR1 is MNHNY and CDR2 is SVGAGI (reference sequence). The CDR3 covers 16 residues. The DNA for the CDR3 is TGTGCCAGCAGTTACTCGATGCGGGGGGGCACAGATACGCAGTATTTT. This codes for CASSYSMRGGTDTQYF.

The V gene is TRBV6-5, the J gene TRBJ1-5; TRBD1 might be the D (6 bases). Per the germline V gene, CDR1 is MNHEY and CDR2 is SVGAGI. The CDR3 has 14 residues. Trimming shortened V by 6 bases and J by 6 bases, and 15 bases separated the two germline ends. The CDR3 spells CASSPDRSVQPQHF. DNA of the CDR3: TGTGCCAGCAGCCCCGACAGGAGCGTTCAGCCCCAGCATTTT.

The gene calls are TRBV5-1 and TRBJ1-1; 8 bases fit TRBD1. The junction had 2 bases not matched to a gene; V was cut back by 3 bases and J by 1 base. CDR1 SGHRS and CDR2 YFSETQ come from the germline V gene. The CDR3 runs 14 residues. CDR3 nucleotides: TGCGCCAGCAGCTCACAGGGGGGGAACACTGAAGCTTTCTTT. Protein: CASSSQGGNTEAFF.

This chain joins TRBV5-8 and TRBJ2-7; tentatively, D is TRBD2 (6 bases). The CDR3 has 16 residues. V was pared by 2 bases and J by 2 bases, with 17 bases between. CDR1 is SGHTS, CDR2 YDEGEE, per germline. Here the CDR3 reads CASSFPDYQTAYEQYF. The CDR3 region has the DNA TGTGCCAGCAGCTTCCCGGACTATCAAACGGCCTACGAGCAGTACTTC.

The chain is built from TRBV5-8 and TRBJ2-7, with D possibly being TRBD1 (6 bases). CDR1 is SGHTS, CDR2 YDEGEE, per germline. V was trimmed by 4 bases and J by 3 bases, leaving 11 bases between them. There are 13 residues in the CDR3. The CDR3 loop reads CASSPDSFYEQYF. For the CDR3, the DNA is TGTGCCAGCAGCCCGGACAGTTTCTACGAGCAGTACTTC.

With regard to this clone: At one end, the junction sequence differs from germline, possibly due to a read error. V usage is TRBV6-5 and J usage is TRBJ2-1; possibly TRBD2 for D (6 bases). Germline assignment: CDR1 MNHEY and CDR2 SVGAGI. The CDR3 is made up of 13 amino acids. The CDR3 is CASSYLLAPEEFF. CDR3 coding DNA: TGTGCCAGCAGTTACTTACTAGCTCCTGAGGAGTTCTTC.

The rearrangement joins TRBV5-1 to TRBJ2-5; TRBD2 matches 13 bases. The CDR3 has 16 residues. Germline assignment: CDR1 SGHRS and CDR2 YFSETQ. Germline trimming cut 4 bases from V and 5 bases from J; bases unmatched to any gene: 8. The chain's CDR3 is CASSPRTSGSGETQYF. The CDR3, as DNA: TGCGCCAGCAGCCCCCGGACTAGCGGGAGCGGGGAGACCCAGTACTTC.

The chain employs TRBV5-1 and TRBJ2-3; D gene ambiguous. The germline gives CDR1 SGHRS, CDR2 YFSETQ. Trimming cost V 5 bases and J 0 bases, with 13 bases left between them. CDR3 size: 15 residues. The CDR3 reads CASRHLVTSTDTQYF. The CDR3 nucleotides read TGCGCCAGCAGACACCTAGTAACCAGCACAGATACGCAGTATTTT. The full variable domain, completed using reference TRBV5-1 and TRBJ2-3, is KAGVTQTPRYLIKTRGQQVTLSCSPISGHRSVSWYQQTPGQGLQFLFEYFSETQRNKGNFPGRFSGRQFSNSRSEMNVSTLELGDSALYLCASRHLVTSTDTQYFGPGTRLTVL.

The V and J genes are TRBV11-2 and TRBJ2-2, with TRBD2 matching 14 bases. This CDR3 has 15 amino acids. Germline CDR1 and CDR2: SGHAT and FQNNGV. With V trimmed by 3 bases and J by 7 bases, 1 base remained unmatched. The CDR3 nucleotides are TGTGCCAGCAGCTTCGGACTAGCGGGAGGCGGGGAGCTGTTTTTT. This encodes CASSFGLAGGGELFF. The full variable domain, in which reference TRBV11-2 and TRBJ2-2 provide the parts outside the CDR3, is EAGVAQSPRYKIIEKRQSVAFWCNPISGHATLYWYQQILGQGPKLLIQFQNNGVVDDSQLPKDRFSAERLKGVDSTLKIQPAKLEDSAVYLCASSFGLAGGGELFFGEGSRLTVL.

The V gene is TRBV29-1, the J gene TRBJ1-1; D gene uncertain. V was clipped by 4 bases and J by 4 bases, with 10 bases between them. CDR1 and CDR2 from the germline V gene are SQVTM and ANQGSEA. CDR3 length equals 12 residues. CDR3 region: CSVVSGFTEAFF. The CDR3 coding sequence is TGCAGCGTTGTATCGGGATTCACTGAAGCTTTCTTT.

This rearrangement joins TRBV29-1 to TRBJ1-2, with TRBD1 identical over 8 bases. Per the germline V gene, CDR1 is SQVTM and CDR2 is ANQGSEA. V lost 5 bases and J lost 7; bases outside the gene matches: 12. CDR3 length: 14 amino acids. Here the CDR3 reads CSVLTGAAGFGYTF. CDR3 coding DNA: TGCAGCGTTTTGACAGGGGCCGCCGGGTTTGGCTACACCTTC. The variable domain in full, completed from reference TRBV29-1 and TRBJ1-2, reads SAVISQKPSRDICQRGTSLTIQCQVDSQVTMMFWYRQQPGQSLTLIATANQGSEATYESGFVIDKFPISRPNLTFSTLTVSNMSPEDSSIYLCSVLTGAAGFGYTFGSGTRLTVV.

The chain carries TRBV6-4 and TRBJ2-2, with 12 bases matching TRBD2. CDR1 and CDR2 (germline): MRHNA, SNTAGT. V was pared by 6 bases and J by 4 bases, with 0 bases of the junction left unmatched. The CDR3 contains 14 residues. CDR3 residues: CASRTSGSTGELFF. The CDR3 DNA reads TGTGCCAGCAGGACTAGCGGGAGCACCGGGGAGCTGTTTTTT.

The genes are TRBV7-6 and TRBJ2-7, with D maybe TRBD2 (5 bases). CDR3 length: 13 amino acids. Between the trimmed V and J ends, which lost 5 bases and 3 bases, there was a span of 11 bases. The germline V gene has CDR1 SGHVS and CDR2 FNYEAQ. The chain's CDR3 is CASSQRVHYEQYF. CDR3 DNA: TGTGCCAGCAGCCAGAGGGTACACTACGAGCAGTACTTC.

The rearrangement joins TRBV15 to TRBJ1-1; TRBD1 matches 8 bases. J was trimmed by 6 bases and V by 5 bases; bases with no gene match: 8. Germline lookup yields CDR1 LNHNV and CDR2 YYDKDF (reference sequence). The CDR3 extends over 14 amino acids. The DNA for the CDR3 is TGTGCCACCAGCGAGAGACAGGGGAGGGCTGAAGCTTTCTTT. Protein sequence: CATSERQGRAEAFF.

The chain has TRBV10-3 and TRBJ2-2, with a possible D match to TRBD1 (6 bases). The CDR3 length is 16 residues. The germline V and J ends were trimmed by 6 bases and 2 bases, with 16 bases remaining between them. CDR1 and CDR2 (germline): ENHRY, SYGVKD. The chain's CDR3 is CAIRETGTVNTGELFF. CDR3 DNA: TGTGCCATCAGGGAGACAGGTACCGTCAACACCGGGGAGCTGTTTTTT.

The V call is TRBV9, the J call TRBJ2-5; weak D call: TRBD2 (5 bases). The CDR3 runs 15 residues. Per the germline V gene, CDR1 is SGDLS and CDR2 is YYNGEE. V was cut by 7 bases and J by 5 bases, with 21 bases left in between. CDR3: CASQKLGLIMETQYF. The CDR3 coding sequence is TGTGCCAGCCAAAAACTAGGCTTGATTATGGAGACCCAGTACTTC.

This chain uses TRBV11-3 with TRBJ2-1; TRBD1 aligns across 11 bases. Germline V gene sequence: CDR1 SGHNT, CDR2 YENEEA. The ends lost 4 bases at V and 4 bases at J; junction bases unmatched: 3. CDR3 size: 15 residues. The CDR3 spells CASSSGQGAYNEQFF. CDR3 DNA sequence: TGTGCCAGCAGCTCCGGACAGGGGGCATACAATGAGCAGTTCTTC.

This rearrangement joins TRBV5-1 to TRBJ1-1, with 7 bases identical to TRBD1. The CDR3 loop spans 16 amino acids. Germline-derived CDR1 and CDR2 are SGHRS and YFSETQ. V gave up 0 bases and J gave up 4 bases; unmatched junction bases: 9. CDR3 DNA: TGCGCCAGCAGCTTGGTTCCGGGGGCAGGGGGCACTGAAGCTTTCTTT. As protein: CASSLVPGAGGTEAFF.

This chain uses TRBV28 with TRBJ1-1; D call uncertain. The V and J ends lost 2 bases and 1 base respectively, with 11 bases between them. This CDR3 spans 15 amino acids. CDR1 and CDR2 (germline): MDHEN, SYDVKM. The CDR3 DNA is TGTGCCAGCAGTTTACGGTACCGAAGGAACACTGAAGCTTTCTTT. Its translation: CASSLRYRRNTEAFF.